The 26 T cell receptor beta chains below come from one sample, sequenced in a study of blood T cell repertoires in COVID-19. TCRdb keeps only in-frame clones here, not all; method: immunoSEQ multiplex PCR. The repertoire holds about 290,000 clones, with around 86% as singletons. Sequencing was carried out using PBMCs or T cells enriched from blood (not recorded which). The receptor source for this set is a woman aged 40 to 50 who had recovered from COVID-19.

The rearrangement uses TRBV12-3 or TRBV12-4 and TRBJ1-1; the match to TRBD1 covers 7 bases. The CDR3 consists of 13 residues. The trim removed 7 bases at V and 6 bases at J, leaving 8 bases unmatched. DNA of the CDR3: TGTGCCAGCACTGAACAGGGGATGTCTGAAGCTTTCTTT. Translated: CASTEQGMSEAFF.

CDR3 residues: CASSLEAGRTDTQYF. The CDR3 coding sequence is TGTGCCAGCAGCTTGGAGGCGGGGCGCACAGATACGCAGTATTTT. The chain recombines TRBV5-8 with TRBJ2-3; weak D call: TRBD2 (6 bases). Germline CDR1 SGHTS, CDR2 YDEGEE. The CDR3 length is 15 residues. V lost 0 bases, J lost 1 base, and 9 bases lay in between. Supplemented by reference TRBV5-8 and TRBJ2-3, the full variable domain reads EAGVTQSPTHLIKTRGQQATLRCSPISGHTSVYWYQQALGLGLQFLLWYDEGEERNRGNFPPRFSGRQFPNYSSELNVNALELEDSALYLCASSLEAGRTDTQYFGPGTRLTVL.

The chain couples TRBV5-1 to TRBJ2-7, with TRBD1 identical over 7 bases. V lost 0 bases to trimming and J lost 3 bases; unmatched junction nucleotides: 6. Germline assignment: CDR1 SGHRS and CDR2 YFSETQ. The CDR3 extends over 15 amino acids. The CDR3 reads CASSLGGTVYYEQYF. CDR3 bases: TGCGCCAGCAGCTTGGGGGGGACAGTATACTACGAGCAGTACTTC.

This clone was detected only once. The chain combines TRBV19 with TRBJ2-2; D gene ambiguous. V dropped 3 bases and J dropped 4 bases, with 9 bases sitting between them. CDR1 and CDR2 (germline): LNHDA, SQIVND (reference sequence). The CDR3 spans 14 residues. This chain's CDR3 is CASSIAVGTGELFF. The CDR3 DNA sequence: TGTGCCAGTAGTATTGCGGTGGGCACCGGGGAGCTGTTTTTT.

V usage is TRBV19 and J usage is TRBJ2-1, with TRBD2 identical over 13 bases. J was trimmed by 9 bases and V by 4 bases; bases with no gene match: 9. The CDR3 has 16 residues. Germline V gene sequence: CDR1 LNHDA, CDR2 SQIVND (reference sequence). The chain's CDR3 is CASSRGLAGLDGEQFF. The CDR3 nucleotides are TGTGCCAGTAGTAGGGGACTAGCGGGACTCGACGGTGAGCAGTTCTTC. Full variable domain (missing parts from reference TRBV19 and TRBJ2-1): DGGITQSPKYLFRKEGQNVTLSCEQNLNHDAMYWYRQDPGQGLRLIYYSQIVNDFQKGDIAEGYSVSREKKESFPLTVTSAQKNPTAFYLCASSRGLAGLDGEQFFGPGTRLTVL.

The chain couples TRBV7-2 to TRBJ2-4, with 10 bases lining up with TRBD1. After removal of 4 bases from V and 8 bases from J, the junction contained 11 bases not matched to a gene. Germline V lookup: CDR1 SGHTA, CDR2 FQGNSA. This CDR3 comprises 16 residues. For the CDR3, the DNA is TGTGCCAGCAGCTCCTCCGGGACAGGGGCGCTGGACATTCAGTACTTC. Its translation is CASSSSGTGALDIQYF. The variable domain in full, completed from reference TRBV7-2 and TRBJ2-4, reads GAGVSQSPSNKVTEKGKDVELRCDPISGHTALYWYRQSLGQGLEFLIYFQGNSAPDKSGLPSDRFSAERTGGSVSTLTIQRTQQEDSAVYLCASSSSGTGALDIQYFGAGTRLSVL.

V is TRBV18 and J is TRBJ2-4; 10 nucleotides match TRBD1. Germline V lookup: CDR1 KGHSH, CDR2 LQKENI. The CDR3 length is 16 residues. Trimming cost V 6 bases and J 0 bases; bases outside gene matches: 5. The CDR3 reads CASSAGQGIAKNIQYF. As DNA, the CDR3 is TGTGCCAGCTCCGCGGGACAGGGGATAGCCAAAAACATTCAGTACTTC.

V is TRBV12-3 or TRBV12-4 and J is TRBJ2-7, with TRBD1 identical over 7 bases. V dropped 3 bases and J dropped 6; count of bases not matched to a gene: 2. This CDR3 contains 12 residues. CDR3 DNA: TGTGCCAGCAGTTTCTACAGGGGCGAGCAGTACTTC. The encoded protein is CASSFYRGEQYF.

This clone has more than one count but fewer than ten. CDR3 sequence: CASSYVTGGQPQHF. DNA for the CDR3: TGTGCCAGCAGTTATGTTACAGGGGGACAGCCCCAGCATTTT. This chain connects TRBV6-2 or TRBV6-3 to TRBJ1-5, with TRBD1 matching 8 bases. The ends lost 3 bases at V and 7 bases at J; junction bases unmatched: 5. The CDR3 has 14 residues. CDR1 MNHEY and CDR2 SVGEGT come from the germline V gene.

The rearrangement links TRBV7-2 to TRBJ2-3; D unresolved. Trimming removed 1 base from V and 0 bases from J, with 8 bases in between. Looked up from germline, CDR1 is SGHTA and CDR2 is FQGNSA. This CDR3 has 15 amino acids. The CDR3 here is CASSLDYTSTDTQYF. In DNA form, the CDR3 reads TGTGCCAGCAGCTTAGATTATACTAGCACAGATACGCAGTATTTT.

V is TRBV5-1 and J is TRBJ1-3, with D perhaps TRBD1 (5 bases). The germline CDR1 and CDR2 sequences are SGHRS and YFSETQ. The CDR3 loop spans 15 amino acids. The V end was cut by 1 base, the J end by 0 bases, with 8 bases between. CDR3 sequence reads: CASSLMGLSGNTIYF. DNA for the CDR3: TGCGCCAGCAGCTTGATGGGACTCTCTGGAAACACCATATATTTT. Using reference TRBV5-1 and TRBJ1-3 for the parts outside the CDR3, the full variable domain is KAGVTQTPRYLIKTRGQQVTLSCSPISGHRSVSWYQQTPGQGLQFLFEYFSETQRNKGNFPGRFSGRQFSNSRSEMNVSTLELGDSALYLCASSLMGLSGNTIYFGEGSWLTVV.

The J gene is TRBJ2-3, the V gene TRBV18; 8 positions agree with TRBD2. Trimming removed 6 bases from V and 6 bases from J; junction bases left unmatched: 14. The CDR3 has 16 amino acids. Looked up from germline, CDR1 is KGHSH and CDR2 is LQKENI. CDR3 bases: TGTGCCAGCTCTCCTGGACTAGCAAGATTATCGGATACGCAGTATTTT. Translating it yields CASSPGLARLSDTQYF. The full variable domain, rest sourced from reference TRBV18 and TRBJ2-3, is NAGVMQNPRHLVRRRGQEARLRCSPMKGHSHVYWYRQLPEEGLKFMVYLQKENIIDESGMPKERFSAEFPKEGPSILRIQQVVRGDSAAYFCASSPGLARLSDTQYFGPGTRLTVL.

The J gene is TRBJ2-1, the V gene TRBV7-8; D uncertain. Trimming took off 2 bases at V and 3 bases at J, with 14 bases between the two ends. Germline V CDR1 and CDR2: SGHVS, FQNEAQ. This CDR3 has 16 residues. CDR3 in DNA: TGTGCCAGCAGCTTACATCCCCCCCCCAGCTACAATGAGCAGTTCTTC. As protein: CASSLHPPPSYNEQFF. Full variable domain (rest looked up from reference TRBV7-8 and TRBJ2-1): GAGVSQSPRYKVAKRGQDVALRCDPISGHVSLFWYQQALGQGPEFLTYFQNEAQLDKSGLPSDRFFAERPEGSVSTLKIQRTQQEDSAVYLCASSLHPPPSYNEQFFGPGTRLTVL.

This clone appeared a single time. V usage is TRBV7-9 and J usage is TRBJ1-2; 9 positions match TRBD1. V lost 5 bases to trimming and J lost 8 bases; unmatched junction nucleotides: 9. This CDR3 region has 14 residues. The germline V gene encodes CDR1 SEHNR and CDR2 FQNEAQ (reference sequence). The chain's CDR3 is CASSPAGTGLGYTF. The CDR3 DNA follows: TGTGCCAGCAGCCCAGCCGGGACAGGGTTAGGCTACACCTTC.

The genes are TRBV30 and TRBJ1-1, with D possibly matching TRBD1 (5 bases). Trimming left V 2 bases short and J 6 bases short, with 7 bases between. Per the germline V gene, CDR1 is GTSNPN and CDR2 is SVGIG (reference sequence). The CDR3 has 11 amino acids. The CDR3 DNA sequence: TGTGCCTGGAGTATAGGGGCTGAAGCTTTCTTT. This codes for CAWSIGAEAFF.

This rearrangement joins TRBV11-2 to TRBJ1-5; TRBD1 matches at 7 bases. Germline CDR1 reads SGHAT; CDR2 reads FQNNGV. There are 17 residues in the CDR3. V trimming: 1 base; J trimming: 1 base; junction bases outside the gene matches: 7. The CDR3 coding sequence is TGTGCCAGCAGCTTAGGGAGGGGGCGAGGGAGCAATCAGCCCCAGCATTTT. The encoded protein is CASSLGRGRGSNQPQHF.

The chain combines TRBV7-9 with TRBJ1-2, with D possibly TRBD1 on 5 matching bases. This CDR3 has 13 amino acids. Trimming stripped 5 bases from V and 2 bases from J, with 9 bases between. Germline CDR1 SEHNR, CDR2 FQNEAQ (reference sequence). The CDR3 nucleotides read TGTGCCAGCAGCGCGGACACGAACTATGGCTACACCTTC. Its translation is CASSADTNYGYTF. Together with reference TRBV7-9 and TRBJ1-2, the CDR3 gives the full variable domain: DTGVSQNPRHKITKRGQNVTFRCDPISEHNRLYWYRQTLGQGPEFLTYFQNEAQLEKSRLLSDRFSAERPKGSFSTLEIQRTEQGDSAMYLCASSADTNYGYTFGSGTRLTVV.

This clone occurred once. The chain recombines TRBV10-3 with TRBJ2-7; D possibly corresponds to TRBD2 (7 bases). The V end was cut by 10 bases, the J end by 5 bases, with 21 bases between. Germline V gene data show CDR1 as ENHRY and CDR2 as SYGVKD. CDR3 size: 14 residues. CDR3 DNA: TGTGCCACGGCACCTCCCGGGGGGCCGAACGAGCAGTACTTC. It encodes CATAPPGGPNEQYF.

The chain employs TRBV3-1 (or the pseudogene TRBV3-2) and TRBJ2-1, with 7 bases that match TRBD2. V dropped 4 bases and J dropped 10; count of bases not matched to a gene: 10. CDR1 and CDR2 (germline): LGHDT, YNNKEL (reference sequence). The CDR3 contains 14 residues. The CDR3 here is CASSPWGLKGEQFF. CDR3 nucleotide sequence: TGTGCCAGCAGCCCGTGGGGACTAAAAGGGGAGCAGTTCTTC.

The chain recombines TRBV7-2 with TRBJ1-2; TRBD1 might be the D (6 bases). Trimming shortened V by 0 bases and J by 7 bases, and 12 bases separated the two germline ends. Germline V CDR1 and CDR2: SGHTA, FQGNSA. This CDR3 is built from 14 residues. This CDR3 reads CASSLALTGIGYTF. CDR3 DNA: TGTGCCAGCAGCTTAGCCCTCACAGGGATTGGCTACACCTTC. The entire variable domain, with the rest obtained from reference TRBV7-2 and TRBJ1-2, is as follows: GAGVSQSPSNKVTEKGKDVELRCDPISGHTALYWYRQSLGQGLEFLIYFQGNSAPDKSGLPSDRFSAERTGGSVSTLTIQRTQQEDSAVYLCASSLALTGIGYTFGSGTRLTVV.

The J gene is TRBJ1-2, the V gene TRBV30; TRBD1 matches 7 bases. The CDR3 consists of 17 residues. The germline gives CDR1 GTSNPN, CDR2 SVGIG (reference sequence). With 4 bases clipped from V and 0 bases from J, the junction kept 14 bases outside the gene matches. The CDR3 DNA is TGTGCCTGGAACTCCCTTACAGGGGCCCATACTAACTATGGCTACACCTTC. Its protein is CAWNSLTGAHTNYGYTF.

This sequence joins TRBV6-5 and TRBJ1-5, with 7 positions matching TRBD1. The CDR3 length is 15 residues. Per germline, CDR1 MNHEY and CDR2 SVGAGI. V shed 2 bases, J shed 3 bases, and the junction held 4 bases outside the gene matches. The CDR3 here is CASSYRDSPNQPQHF. CDR3 DNA sequence: TGTGCCAGCAGTTACAGGGACAGCCCCAATCAGCCCCAGCATTTT.

The chain has TRBV23-1 and TRBJ1-2; no firm D call. TRBV23-1 is placed among ORFs of uncertain function. This CDR3 region has 8 residues. V was shortened by 10 bases and J by 8 bases, with 5 bases between the two germline ends. The CDR3 here is CATLGYTF. The DNA of the CDR3 is TGCGCCACCCTGGGCTACACCTTC.

This clone appeared a single time. V is TRBV19 and J is TRBJ1-1, with D possibly being TRBD1 (5 bases). This CDR3 region has 13 residues. The germline V gene has CDR1 LNHDA and CDR2 SQIVND (reference sequence). Trimming shortened V by 2 bases and J by 1 base, and 5 bases separated the two germline ends. The CDR3 protein is CASSIQGNTEAFF. The CDR3 region has the DNA TGTGCCAGTAGTATACAGGGGAACACTGAAGCTTTCTTT.

J is TRBJ1-2 and V is TRBV2; D perhaps matches TRBD1 (6 bases). The V end lost 6 bases, the J end lost 8 bases, and 25 bases lay between the germline ends. This CDR3 has 16 amino acids. Looked up from germline, CDR1 is SNHLY and CDR2 is FYNNEI. The CDR3 nucleotides are TGTGCCAGCAGCCGACCAGAATGGACAGTTTCTAACGGCTACACCTTC. This translates into CASSRPEWTVSNGYTF.

This chain links TRBV19 with TRBJ2-3, with TRBD2 identical over 15 bases. Germline CDR1 is LNHDA and CDR2 is SQIVND (reference sequence). Trimming took 6 bases from V and 6 from J; bases not matched to a gene: 7. The CDR3 extends over 16 amino acids. CDR3 residues: CASRPGLAGGLDTQYF. In DNA, the CDR3 is TGTGCCAGTAGACCGGGACTAGCGGGGGGTTTGGATACGCAGTATTTT.